This is a list of T cell receptor beta chains from one sample in a study of blood T cells in healthy people across ages. TCRdb re-called the 5' RACE reads with MiXCR, one entry per CDR3 protein. The sample comprises 1.6 million or so distinct CDR3 sequences, about 32% of which are singletons, and 11% rests with the top ten. Sequenced sample: blood. The receptors shown here come from a woman aged 25 to 39 in good health. Both conserved end residues are part of each CDR3. The D gene is left open where the match is weak. Rows may omit the clone size; those that give it use once, few, many or a size class.

J: TRBJ2-3; V: TRBV12-3/TRBV12-4; D: .; size: .; DNA: TGTGCCAGCAGTTTTTCAGCGCTGAGCACAGATACGCAGTATTTT; CDR3: CASSFSALSTDTQYF
J: TRBJ2-1; V: TRBV6-1; D: .; size: .; DNA: TGTGCCAGCAGTGAAGGAGTTAGCTTAAGGTCCTACAATGAGCAGTTCTTC; CDR3: CASSEGVSLRSYNEQFF
J: TRBJ2-3; V: TRBV4-2; D: TRBD1; size: many; DNA: TGTGCCAGCAGCCCAACGGACAGGGGGGAGGATACGCAGTATTTT; CDR3: CASSPTDRGEDTQYF
J: TRBJ2-3; V: TRBV3-1; D: TRBD2; size: .; DNA: TGTGCCAGCAGCCGAGACCGACTAGCGGGTCCCCAAGGGGGTACGCAGTATTTT; CDR3: CASSRDRLAGPQGGTQYF
J: TRBJ1-2; V: TRBV3-1; D: .; size: .; DNA: TGTGCCAGCAGCCAAGACTGGACAGTGAGGGGAGGCTACACCTTC; CDR3: CASSQDWTVRGGYTF
J: TRBJ2-7; V: TRBV4-1; D: .; size: few; DNA: TGCGCCAGCAGCCAAGACTGGGGAACTCTAACCTACGAGCAGTACTTC; CDR3: CASSQDWGTLTYEQYF
J: TRBJ1-2; V: TRBV28; D: .; size: .; DNA: TGTGCCAGCAGTTTAGGTCTTCAGGGGACGCCTAACTATGGCTACACCTTC; CDR3: CASSLGLQGTPNYGYTF
J: TRBJ2-3; V: TRBV6-6; D: TRBD2; size: .; DNA: TGTGCCAGCAGTTCTCTTTTAGCGGGGGTAAGCACAGATACGCAGTATTTT; CDR3: CASSSLLAGVSTDTQYF
J: TRBJ1-2; V: TRBV20-1; D: .; size: once; DNA: TGCAGTGCTAGATCCGGACAGTATCGCGGCTACACCTTC; CDR3: CSARSGQYRGYTF
J: TRBJ2-1; V: TRBV3-1; D: .; size: few; DNA: TGTGCCAGCAGCCCTGTCACTAGGTTCTACACTGAGCAGTTCTTC; CDR3: CASSPVTRFYTEQFF
J: TRBJ1-2; V: TRBV10-3; D: .; size: .; DNA: TGTGCCATCAGTGAAGTCGGAAACTATGGCTACACCTTC; CDR3: CAISEVGNYGYTF
J: TRBJ2-5; V: TRBV20-1; D: TRBD2; size: .; DNA: TGCAGTGCTAGACGGGGGGGCGCTCTCCAAGAGACCCAGTACTTC; CDR3: CSARRGGALQETQYF
J: TRBJ1-1; V: TRBV20-1; D: .; size: .; DNA: TGCAGTGCTAGAGATGGGCGAGTGAACACTGAAGCTTTCTTT; CDR3: CSARDGRVNTEAFF
J: TRBJ2-3; V: TRBV6-2/TRBV6-3; D: TRBD2; size: .; DNA: TGTGCCAGCAGTTACGGACGGGGGGGATTGGTAGATACGCAGTATTTT; CDR3: CASSYGRGGLVDTQYF
J: TRBJ1-6; V: TRBV9; D: .; size: .; DNA: TGTGCCAGCAGCGGGCGGTCGGATAATTCACCCCTCCACTTT; CDR3: CASSGRSDNSPLHF
J: TRBJ2-7; V: TRBV20-1; D: .; size: few; DNA: TGCAGTGCTAGAGCCCTAGTCGAAGGATTCCTCTACGAGCAGTACTTC; CDR3: CSARALVEGFLYEQYF
J: TRBJ2-1; V: TRBV7-9; D: .; size: few; DNA: TGTGCCAGAGCGCCTCTCGCGGCAAAATACAATGAGCAGTTCTTC; CDR3: CARAPLAAKYNEQFF
J: TRBJ2-1; V: TRBV6-5; D: .; size: many; DNA: TGTGCCAGCAGTAGAACCCCGTACAATGAGCAGTTCTTC; CDR3: CASSRTPYNEQFF
J: TRBJ2-3; V: TRBV28; D: .; size: .; DNA: TGTGCCAGCAGTCCCGGGCCTTCAAGAGATACGCAGTATTTT; CDR3: CASSPGPSRDTQYF
J: TRBJ1-2; V: TRBV7-7; D: .; size: .; DNA: TGTGCCAGCAGCTTAGCGATAGAGGGCTACACCTTC; CDR3: CASSLAIEGYTF
J: TRBJ2-7; V: TRBV7-9; D: TRBD1; size: few; DNA: TGTGCCAGCAGCTGGGCCGGGACAGGGCTCATCGAGCAGTACTTC; CDR3: CASSWAGTGLIEQYF
J: TRBJ2-7; V: TRBV5-1; D: .; size: .; DNA: TGCGCCAGCAGCTTGTATCCGACAGGTACCTACGAGCAGTACTTC; CDR3: CASSLYPTGTYEQYF
J: TRBJ1-1; V: TRBV12-3/TRBV12-4; D: .; size: .; DNA: TGTGCCAGCAGTTGGGGCTCTACGAACACTGAAGCTTTCTTT; CDR3: CASSWGSTNTEAFF
J: TRBJ2-5; V: TRBV7-9; D: TRBD1; size: few; DNA: TGTGCCAGCAGCCCGGGACAGGGTTATATGCAGTACTTC; CDR3: CASSPGQGYMQYF
J: TRBJ2-3; V: TRBV14; D: .; size: .; DNA: TGTGCCAGCAGCCCGGGACAGAGGACTAGTTGGTTGACAGATACGCAGTATTTT; CDR3: CASSPGQRTSWLTDTQYF
J: TRBJ2-4; V: TRBV12-3/TRBV12-4; D: TRBD1; size: many; DNA: TGTGCCAGCAGTGGGGGACAGGGTAGAAACATTCAGTACTTC; CDR3: CASSGGQGRNIQYF
J: TRBJ2-2; V: TRBV9; D: TRBD2; size: .; DNA: TGTGCCAGCAGCCCTCGGGCTAGCGGGAGAGAGTTGTTTTTT; CDR3: CASSPRASGRELFF
J: TRBJ2-3; V: TRBV10-1; D: .; size: .; DNA: TGCGCCAGCAGTGGATCCAGGGGTCCTCCTTTCACAGATACGCAGTATTTT; CDR3: CASSGSRGPPFTDTQYF
J: TRBJ2-1; V: TRBV20-1; D: TRBD1; size: .; DNA: TGCAGTACTAGATCCCGACAGGGCAGCTCCTACAATGAGCAGTTCTTC; CDR3: CSTRSRQGSSYNEQFF
J: TRBJ2-3; V: TRBV5-1; D: .; size: .; DNA: TGCGCCAGCAGCTTCCAGGGACCAGGGGCAGATACGCAGTATTTT; CDR3: CASSFQGPGADTQYF
J: TRBJ2-6; V: TRBV11-2; D: TRBD1; size: few; DNA: TGTGCCAGCAGCCCCCGGGACAGGGGGCCTGGGGCCAACGTCCTGACTTTC; CDR3: CASSPRDRGPGANVLTF
J: TRBJ2-1; V: TRBV20-1; D: TRBD2; size: .; DNA: TGCAGTGCCCGCCCTAAGAGGGCTAGCGGGGCCATCTTCTCCTGCAATGAGCAGTTCTTC; CDR3: CSARPKRASGAIFSCNEQFF
J: TRBJ2-7; V: TRBV6-2/TRBV6-3; D: .; size: .; DNA: TGTACCAGCAGTTTAACGGGCTCCCCAGGTTGGTACGAGCAGTACTTC; CDR3: CTSSLTGSPGWYEQYF
J: TRBJ2-5; V: TRBV4-2; D: TRBD2; size: few; DNA: TGTGCCAGCAGCCAAGATGTCCCGGGAGGGCCGGTGGAGACCCAGTACTTC; CDR3: CASSQDVPGGPVETQYF
J: TRBJ2-3; V: TRBV12-3/TRBV12-4; D: .; size: few; DNA: TGTGCCAGCATTCGGGGAACAGATACGCAGTATTTT; CDR3: CASIRGTDTQYF
J: TRBJ2-2; V: TRBV6-2/TRBV6-3; D: TRBD2; size: few; DNA: TGTGCCAGCCATCGACTAGCCCTGAACACCGGGGAGCTGTTTTTT; CDR3: CASHRLALNTGELFF
J: TRBJ2-5; V: TRBV12-3/TRBV12-4; D: .; size: .; DNA: TGTGCCAGCAGTTTCCACGAGACCCAGTACTTC; CDR3: CASSFHETQYF